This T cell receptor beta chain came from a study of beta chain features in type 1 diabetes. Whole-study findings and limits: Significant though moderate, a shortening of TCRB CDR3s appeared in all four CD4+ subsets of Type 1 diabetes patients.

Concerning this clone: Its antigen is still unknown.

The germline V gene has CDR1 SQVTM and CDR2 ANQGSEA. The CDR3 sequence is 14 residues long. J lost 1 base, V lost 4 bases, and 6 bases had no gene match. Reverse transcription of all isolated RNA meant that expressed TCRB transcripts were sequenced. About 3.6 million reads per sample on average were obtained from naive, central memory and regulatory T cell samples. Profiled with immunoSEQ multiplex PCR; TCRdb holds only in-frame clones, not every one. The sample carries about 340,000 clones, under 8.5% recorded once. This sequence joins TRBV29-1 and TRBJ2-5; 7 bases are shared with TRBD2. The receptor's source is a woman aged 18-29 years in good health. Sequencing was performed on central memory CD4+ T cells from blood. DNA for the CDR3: TGCAGCGTTGTTTTAGCGGGCCTCCAAGAGACCCAGTACTTC. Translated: CSVVLAGLQETQYF. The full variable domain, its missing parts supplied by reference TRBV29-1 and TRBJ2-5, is SAVISQKPSRDICQRGTSLTIQCQVDSQVTMMFWYRQQPGQSLTLIATANQGSEATYESGFVIDKFPISRPNLTFSTLTVSNMSPEDSSIYLCSVVLAGLQETQYFGPGTRLLVL.